The 8 T cell receptor beta chains below were found in one sample sequenced in a study of blood T cell repertoires in COVID-19. Only in-frame clones appear in the TCRdb table, and some are missing; sequencing was by immunoSEQ multiplex PCR. The sample has roughly 43,000 clones, about 90% seen once; the top ten hold approximately 3%. Sequenced material: peripheral blood. The receptors were sampled from a man aged 50 or older with active COVID-19.

V gene TRBV19 combines with J gene TRBJ1-6; D may be TRBD1 (5 bases). Looked up from germline, CDR1 is LNHDA and CDR2 is SQIVND (reference sequence). The CDR3 has 16 residues. V was trimmed by 6 bases and J by 5 bases, leaving 17 bases between them. The DNA of the CDR3 is TGTGCCAGTAGGGGGGGACTCCGTCAAAATAATTCACCCCTCCACTTT. Its translation: CASRGGLRQNNSPLHF.

The V gene is TRBV10-1, the J gene TRBJ2-3; the D gene is possibly TRBD2 (6 bases). The CDR3 is 16 residues long. The ends were cut back, 5 bases at V and 0 bases at J, with 15 bases in the middle. CDR1 is WNHNN and CDR2 is SYGVQD in the germline V gene (reference sequence). This chain's CDR3 is CASSSGPEGSTDTQYF. The CDR3 coding sequence is TGCGCCAGCAGTTCCGGCCCGGAGGGTAGCACAGATACGCAGTATTTT.

V usage is TRBV19 and J usage is TRBJ1-2; D ambiguous. CDR3 length: 14 residues. Per the germline V gene, CDR1 is LNHDA and CDR2 is SQIVND (reference sequence). The V gene lost 7 bases and the J gene lost 4 bases, with 16 bases spanning the gap. CDR3 protein: CASMPGSGPYGYTF. CDR3 nucleotide sequence: TGTGCCAGTATGCCCGGGTCGGGTCCCTATGGCTACACCTTC.

This chain links TRBV12-3 or TRBV12-4 with TRBJ2-1, with D uncertain. V was clipped by 6 bases and J by 6 bases, with 9 bases between them. This CDR3 comprises 12 residues. The CDR3 region is CASRRSFNEQFF. In nucleotides, the CDR3 is TGTGCCAGCAGACGGTCGTTCAATGAGCAGTTCTTC.

The chain recombines TRBV7-9 with TRBJ1-1, with 8 nucleotides matching TRBD1. In germline, CDR1 is SEHNR, CDR2 FQNEAQ (reference sequence). After removal of 5 bases from V and 5 bases from J, the junction contained 13 bases not matched to a gene. The CDR3 covers 16 residues. CDR3 loop: CASSQNYGTGQTEAFF. Here the CDR3 DNA reads TGTGCCAGCAGCCAAAATTACGGGACAGGCCAAACTGAAGCTTTCTTT.

This chain uses TRBV6-2 or TRBV6-3 with TRBJ2-5; possibly TRBD1 for D (6 bases). Germline V gene data show CDR1 as MNHEY and CDR2 as SVGEGT. This CDR3 comprises 14 residues. The V gene lost 5 bases and the J gene lost 7 bases, with 17 bases spanning the gap. CDR3 DNA: TGTGCCAGCAGTCTGGGGGCCACCAGTTTGACCCAGTACTTC. It specifies CASSLGATSLTQYF.

The gene calls are TRBV10-3 and TRBJ2-1, with D possibly matching TRBD1 (6 bases). The CDR3 contains 13 residues. Deletions cut 3 bases from V and 8 bases from J, with 11 bases between. Germline V gene lookup returns CDR1 ENHRY and CDR2 SYGVKD. The CDR3 region is CAISELGADEQFF. The CDR3, as DNA: TGTGCCATCAGTGAATTGGGGGCGGATGAGCAGTTCTTC.

The gene calls are TRBV5-1 and TRBJ1-6; a weak D match, TRBD1 (6 bases). Germline V gene lookup returns CDR1 SGHRS and CDR2 YFSETQ. Trimming removed 2 bases from V and 9 bases from J, with 12 bases in between. This CDR3 contains 14 residues. The CDR3 nucleotides are TGCGCCAGCAGCTTAAGTCAGGGGAGTTCACCCCTCCACTTT. This translates into CASSLSQGSSPLHF.